The 29 T cell receptor beta chains in this list originate from one sample, sequenced in a study of regulatory T cells in long-lasting Graves disease. Through Arm-PCR of CDR3 regions and iRepertoire HTBI primers, TCR beta libraries were built. TCRdb reprocessed the multiplex PCR reads via MiXCR and lists one record per CDR3 protein. The sample lists 350,000 to 450,000 distinct CDR3 sequences; less than 25% were seen once. Time point denoted: persistent/refractory GD, antithyroid drugs over 5 years with positive TRAb. PBMCs provided the RNA from which the TCR library was made. The sample consisted of peripheral blood mononuclear cells (PBMCs), taken when the disease was refractory, from a patient treated with antithyroid drugs. These receptors all come from a female donor with Graves disease.

The rearrangement joins TRBV27 to TRBJ2-7, with a weak D call TRBD2 (6 bases). Trimming took off 5 bases at V and 3 bases at J, with 17 bases between the two ends. The CDR3 is 15 amino acids. Per the germline V gene, CDR1 is MNHEY and CDR2 is SMNVEV (reference sequence). The CDR3 loop reads CASSPRWAGNYEQYF. CDR3 coding DNA: TGTGCCAGCAGTCCGCGGTGGGCGGGGAACTACGAGCAGTACTTC.

This rearrangement joins TRBV5-1 to TRBJ2-7; tentative D call: TRBD1 (6 bases). The CDR3 extends over 15 amino acids. Trimming took 4 bases from V and 3 from J, leaving 17 bases between them. In germline, CDR1 is SGHRS, CDR2 YFSETQ. CDR3: CASSLVQGANYEQYF. The DNA for the CDR3 is TGCGCCAGCAGCCTAGTACAGGGCGCGAACTACGAGCAGTACTTC.

The CDR3 is CASSLVGGGINNSPLHF. The CDR3 DNA sequence: TGTGCCAGCAGCTTAGTTGGAGGGGGCATTAATAATTCACCCCTCCACTTT. The genes are TRBV11-2 and TRBJ1-6; 7 bases map to TRBD1. There are 17 residues in the CDR3. Germline CDR1 reads SGHAT; CDR2 reads FQNNGV. Trimming took 1 base from V and 5 from J; bases not matched to a gene: 8.

With respect to this clonotype: This sequence may be a read error, since a much larger clone differs from it by one base. In nucleotides, the CDR3 is TGTGCCAGCAGTGGAGACAGGGGGGACTATGGCTACACCTTC. It encodes CASSGDRGDYGYTF. This chain uses TRBV2 with TRBJ1-2, with TRBD1 matching 9 bases. This CDR3 has 14 residues. With V trimmed by 4 bases and J by 3 bases, 3 bases remained unmatched. The germline gives CDR1 SNHLY, CDR2 FYNNEI.

This clonotype was counted at least ten times. The gene calls are TRBV12-3 or TRBV12-4 and TRBJ1-1; D gene unclear. Trimming stripped 5 bases from V and 0 bases from J, with 7 bases between. The CDR3 totals 13 residues. In nucleotides, the CDR3 is TGTGCCAGCAGTCCAGAAATGAACACTGAAGCTTTCTTT. Protein product: CASSPEMNTEAFF.

Many counts were recorded for this clonotype. DNA for the CDR3: TGTGCCAGCAACGTCCGACAGGGCAACCTGTGGGAGCAGTACTTC. Protein sequence: CASNVRQGNLWEQYF. The chain uses TRBV7-8 and TRBJ2-7; 7 bases are a match to TRBD1. V lost 7 bases, J lost 7 bases, and 16 bases stayed unmatched. Germline V gene sequence: CDR1 SGHVS, CDR2 FQNEAQ. CDR3 size: 15 residues.

This clonotype has just a few counts. The CDR3 nucleotides are TGTGCCTGGAGTGATAGCGGGAGTATTGAGCAGTTCTTC. Translation gives CAWSDSGSIEQFF. This chain uses TRBV30 with TRBJ2-1; 9 bases match TRBD2. V dropped 1 base and J dropped 9; count of bases not matched to a gene: 4. Germline V CDR1 and CDR2: GTSNPN, SVGIG (reference sequence). The CDR3 sequence is 13 residues long. Supplemented by reference TRBV30 and TRBJ2-1, the full variable domain reads SQTIHQWPATLVQPVGSPLSLECTVEGTSNPNLYWYRQAAGRGLQLLFYSVGIGQISSEVPQNLSASRPQDRQFILSSKKLLLSDSGFYLCAWSDSGSIEQFFGPGTRLTVL.

The genes are TRBV6-1 and TRBJ2-7; 8 nucleotides line up with TRBD1. CDR3 length equals 14 residues. In germline, CDR1 is MNHNS, CDR2 SASEGT. Germline trimming cut 6 bases from V and 1 base from J; bases unmatched to any gene: 5. Here the CDR3 DNA reads TGTGCCAGCAGAGGGACAGGCAAATCCTACGAGCAGTACTTC. Translated: CASRGTGKSYEQYF.

The V gene is TRBV12-5, the J gene TRBJ2-1; D gene unclear. Germline CDR1 is LGHNT and CDR2 is FRNRAP. The CDR3 loop spans 12 amino acids. Trimming removed 2 bases from V and 4 bases from J, with 3 bases in between. In DNA, the CDR3 is TGTGCTAGTGGTTTGAGGTACAATGAGCAGTTCTTC. Amino acid sequence: CASGLRYNEQFF.

There are a few counts of this clonotype. The CDR3 bases are TGTGCCAGTACCATACTGCTGTCTAACTATGGCTACACCTTC. Its protein product is CASTILLSNYGYTF. This chain links TRBV19 with TRBJ1-2; no clear D gene. Germline CDR1 LNHDA, CDR2 SQIVND (reference sequence). The CDR3 length is 14 residues. The V and J ends lost 7 bases and 0 bases respectively, with 12 bases between them.

This clonotype appeared many times. This chain links TRBV28 with TRBJ2-5; D uncertain. V shed 5 bases and J shed 2 bases, with 18 bases lying between them. This CDR3 has 16 residues. Germline assignment: CDR1 MDHEN and CDR2 SYDVKM. CDR3 residues: CASSPQTSRSQETQYF. In nucleotides, the CDR3 is TGTGCCAGCAGTCCCCAGACGAGCAGGTCGCAAGAGACCCAGTACTTC.

There are many counts of this clonotype. The CDR3 loop is CASRRGGVVETQYF. The CDR3 DNA reads as TGTGCCAGCAGAAGGGGCGGGGTTGTAGAGACCCAGTACTTC. The rearrangement uses TRBV12-3 or TRBV12-4 and TRBJ2-5, with D possibly matching TRBD2 (6 bases). The CDR3 is 14 amino acids. V shed 6 bases and J shed 4 bases, with 15 bases lying between them.

This clonotype came up once. This chain joins TRBV7-2 and TRBJ2-2; D perhaps matches TRBD2 (6 bases). The CDR3 is made up of 16 amino acids. Trimming pared 7 bases from V and 1 base from J, leaving 16 bases between. The germline V gene has CDR1 SGHTA and CDR2 FQGNSA. CDR3 coding DNA: TGTGCCAGCACCTCTAGAGTGGGAGGGAACACCGGGGAGCTGTTTTTT. The encoded protein is CASTSRVGGNTGELFF.

This clonotype was seen at least ten times. The V gene is TRBV5-6, the J gene TRBJ1-4; tentative D call: TRBD1 (5 bases). V gave up 1 base and J gave up 8 bases, with 9 bases separating them. The CDR3 is 13 residues long. Germline CDR1 reads SGHDT; CDR2 reads YYEEEE. CDR3 region: CASSLTGGEKLFF. As DNA, the CDR3 is TGTGCCAGCAGCTTGACAGGAGGGGAAAAACTGTTTTTT.

This clonotype was recorded at least ten times. This chain uses TRBV2 with TRBJ1-1; D gene uncertain. Germline V lookup: CDR1 SNHLY, CDR2 FYNNEI. V was cut by 7 bases and J by 3 bases, with 12 bases left in between. CDR3 length: 13 amino acids. The CDR3 DNA follows: TGTGCCAGCAAGCGGAGGGAATACACTGAAGCTTTCTTT. Translating it yields CASKRREYTEAFF.

In its sample, this clonotype was seen many times. This chain joins TRBV11-2 and TRBJ1-3; 8 bases agree with TRBD1. The CDR3 extends over 15 amino acids. The V gene end was trimmed by 6 bases and the J gene end by 0 bases; junction bases not matched to a gene: 4. Germline V lookup: CDR1 SGHAT, CDR2 FQNNGV. The CDR3 is CASSWTGLSGNTIYF. The CDR3 DNA sequence: TGTGCCAGCAGTTGGACAGGGCTCTCTGGAAACACCATATATTTT.

A word on this clonotype: A much larger clone is a single base away; this may be a read error. The chain combines TRBV2 with TRBJ2-7, with 9 bases lining up with TRBD2. V dropped 4 bases and J dropped 2; count of bases not matched to a gene: 3. Looked up from germline, CDR1 is SNHLY and CDR2 is FYNNEI. This CDR3 contains 14 residues. The CDR3 spells CASSAERGAYEQYF. The CDR3 DNA reads as TGTGCCAGCAGTGCTGAGCGGGGGGCCTACGAGCAGTACTTC.

This rearrangement joins TRBV6-9 to TRBJ2-2, with 8 bases aligning to TRBD1. Germline V gives CDR1 MNHGY, CDR2 SVAAGI. Unmatched junction bases numbered 10, after V lost 3 bases and J lost 4 bases. This CDR3 has 17 residues. The CDR3 here is CASSYLLDRGGTGELFF. The CDR3 DNA reads TGTGCCAGCAGTTACCTCCTTGACAGGGGAGGCACCGGGGAGCTGTTTTTT.

The CDR3 DNA reads TGCGCCAGCAGCCAAGCAGAGGGGAGCGGGAGCTACGAGCAGTACTTC. Protein: CASSQAEGSGSYEQYF. The chain recombines TRBV4-3 with TRBJ2-7; 8 bases map to TRBD2. This CDR3 comprises 16 residues. Germline V gene data show CDR1 as LGHNA and CDR2 as YSLEER. Trimming at V came to 1 base and at J to 3 bases, leaving 8 bases not matched to a gene.

This clonotype was counted a few times. This chain joins TRBV2 and TRBJ2-2; no clear D gene. The germline gives CDR1 SNHLY, CDR2 FYNNEI. The CDR3 consists of 14 residues. Deletions cut 5 bases from V and 5 bases from J, with 12 bases between. The CDR3 coding sequence is TGTGCCAGCAGTCCGCGGATCGCAACCGGGGAGCTGTTTTTT. Protein sequence: CASSPRIATGELFF.

The sample holds many counts of this clonotype. The V call is TRBV6-1, the J call TRBJ1-2; 7 bases match TRBD1. The CDR3 totals 14 residues. Germline trimming cut 9 bases from V and 4 bases from J; bases unmatched to any gene: 11. The germline V gene encodes CDR1 MNHNS and CDR2 SASEGT. In DNA, the CDR3 is TGTGCCAGTCTTAAGACAGGGTCAAGCTATGGCTACACCTTC. It yields the protein CASLKTGSSYGYTF.

This clonotype was detected only a few times. J is TRBJ2-2 and V is TRBV2, with TRBD2 matching over 8 bases. Germline CDR1 reads SNHLY; CDR2 reads FYNNEI. V lost 1 base and J lost 6; bases outside the gene matches: 4. CDR3 size: 15 residues. This CDR3 is CASSEVPAGAGELFF. CDR3 coding DNA: TGTGCCAGCAGTGAAGTCCCAGCGGGAGCCGGGGAGCTGTTTTTT. Together with reference TRBV2 and TRBJ2-2, the CDR3 gives the full variable domain: EPEVTQTPSHQVTQMGQEVILRCVPISNHLYFYWYRQILGQKVEFLVSFYNNEISEKSEIFDDQFSVERPDGSNFTLKIRSTKLEDSAMYFCASSEVPAGAGELFFGEGSRLTVL.

The sample holds a few counts of this clonotype. The rearrangement joins TRBV13 to TRBJ2-4; the match to TRBD1 covers 10 bases. The junction had 5 bases not matched to a gene; V was cut back by 6 bases and J by 0 bases. In germline, CDR1 is PRHDT, CDR2 FYEKMQ (reference sequence). The CDR3 extends over 16 amino acids. The CDR3 protein is CASSAGTGVAKNIQYF. CDR3 DNA: TGTGCCAGCAGTGCAGGGACAGGGGTAGCCAAAAACATTCAGTACTTC.

The CDR3: CASSKVEQRGGGYQPQHF. CDR3 bases: TGCGCCAGCAGCAAAGTCGAGCAGAGGGGGGGGGGTTATCAGCCCCAGCATTTT. This chain joins TRBV4-1 and TRBJ1-5; weak D call: TRBD1 (6 bases). V was shortened by 5 bases and J by 5 bases, with 25 bases between the two germline ends. CDR1 is MGHRA and CDR2 is YSYEKL in the germline V gene. The CDR3 is made up of 18 amino acids.

The chain joins TRBV30 to TRBJ1-2; tentative D call: TRBD1 (5 bases). Germline CDR1 is GTSNPN and CDR2 is SVGIG (reference sequence). The CDR3 sequence is 11 residues long. V lost 4 bases and J 7 bases, leaving 10 bases between the germline ends. CDR3 amino acids: CAWKQAGGYTF. CDR3 bases: TGTGCCTGGAAACAGGCAGGTGGCTACACCTTC.

This clonotype was detected many times. The rearrangement uses TRBV7-2 and TRBJ1-2; D might be TRBD1 (5 bases). Germline loops: CDR1 SGHTA, CDR2 FQGNSA. Trimming removed 7 bases from V and 1 base from J, with 16 bases in between. This CDR3 spans 15 amino acids. The CDR3 sequence: CASKLAGEGNYGYTF. CDR3 nucleotide sequence: TGTGCCAGCAAGCTAGCGGGGGAGGGTAACTATGGCTACACCTTC.

This chain uses TRBV2 with TRBJ1-5; 11 nucleotides align to TRBD1. The CDR3 loop spans 16 amino acids. CDR1 and CDR2 (germline): SNHLY, FYNNEI. The trim removed 4 bases at V and 1 base at J, leaving 3 bases unmatched. The CDR3 DNA reads TGTGCCAGCAGTGTGGACAGGGGGCGAAGCAATCAGCCCCAGCATTTT. Its protein product is CASSVDRGRSNQPQHF.

The chain is built from TRBV25-1 and TRBJ2-7; no firm D call. Germline V lookup: CDR1 MGHDK, CDR2 SYGVNS. CDR3 length equals 14 residues. Trimming pared 0 bases from V and 1 base from J, leaving 7 bases between. This CDR3 reads CASSEYYGSYEQYF. The CDR3 DNA reads as TGTGCCAGCAGTGAATACTACGGATCCTACGAGCAGTACTTC.

This clonotype was observed many times. The chain links TRBV28 to TRBJ2-5, with D unresolved. With 1 base removed from V and 0 bases from J, the gap between germline ends came to 6 bases. This CDR3 has 14 amino acids. Germline V gene sequence: CDR1 MDHEN, CDR2 SYDVKM. The CDR3 reads CASSLFQNQETQYF. The CDR3 bases are TGTGCCAGCAGTTTATTTCAAAACCAAGAGACCCAGTACTTC.